These 29 T cell receptor beta chains were all obtained from the same sample, sequenced in a study of cytomegalovirus exposure and HLA in healthy donors (dated by TCRdb to about 2017). Receptor libraries were prepared by the immunoSEQ multiplex PCR assay. A mixture of 60 forward primers for TCR Vbeta segments and 13 reverse primers for TCR Jbeta segments was used in the multiplex PCR. TCRdb retrieved this table from immuneACCESS and kept in-frame rearrangements only. Not all clones are present; in checked studies, unresolved V genes account for under half, and no reason is known for the remainder. A total of under 300,000 clones appear in this sample, 81% of them only once. Of the sample, less than 8.5% falls within the top ten clones. The sample consisted of PBMCs. Every receptor here comes from a woman aged 60 to 75 in good health and CMV-seropositive.

This clone has just one count. V gene TRBV28 combines with J gene TRBJ2-7; D may be TRBD1 (6 bases). CDR3 length equals 13 residues. In germline, CDR1 is MDHEN, CDR2 SYDVKM. V was cut by 6 bases and J by 3 bases, with 12 bases left in between. The CDR3 is CASSYEQGYEQYF. As DNA, the CDR3 is TGTGCCAGCAGCTATGAACAGGGCTACGAGCAGTACTTC.

The CDR3 DNA follows: TGTGCCAGTAGTCTGCGACAGGGGCACGAGCAGTACTTC. Amino acids: CASSLRQGHEQYF. This chain joins TRBV19 and TRBJ2-7, with 8 bases identical to TRBD1. Germline V gene data show CDR1 as LNHDA and CDR2 as SQIVND (reference sequence). The CDR3 has 13 residues. Trimming at V came to 5 bases and at J to 5 bases, leaving 5 bases not matched to a gene. Drawing the rest from reference TRBV19 and TRBJ2-7, the complete variable domain is DGGITQSPKYLFRKEGQNVTLSCEQNLNHDAMYWYRQDPGQGLRLIYYSQIVNDFQKGDIAEGYSVSREKKESFPLTVTSAQKNPTAFYLCASSLRQGHEQYFGPGTRLTVT.

The J gene is TRBJ1-6, the V gene TRBV2; 7 bases align to TRBD1. The V segment lost 4 bases and the J segment 8 bases; nucleotides outside the gene matches: 5. The CDR3 covers 14 residues. Germline V gene lookup returns CDR1 SNHLY and CDR2 FYNNEI. CDR3 sequence (DNA): TGTGCCAGCAGTGCAGGGGGAGGTGATTCACCCCTCCACTTT. This sequence encodes CASSAGGGDSPLHF.

The rearrangement links TRBV5-4 to TRBJ2-5, with D possibly being TRBD1 (6 bases). This CDR3 comprises 15 residues. Trimming stripped 0 bases from V and 5 bases from J, with 14 bases between. Germline V lookup: CDR1 SGHNT, CDR2 YYREEE (reference sequence). The CDR3 sequence is CASSLDQGPLETQYF. In DNA form, the CDR3 reads TGTGCCAGCAGCTTGGACCAGGGGCCCTTGGAGACCCAGTACTTC.

This clone was counted a single time. Since the CDR3 does not end with the conserved phenylalanine or tryptophan, this likely comes from a read error. The chain combines TRBV5-1 with TRBJ2-7; weak D call: TRBD1 (7 bases). Germline V gene lookup returns CDR1 SGHRS and CDR2 YFSETQ. Trimming left V 5 bases short and J 0 bases short, with 18 bases between. This CDR3 is 16 amino acids long. In nucleotides, the CDR3 is TGCGCCAGCAGACCAGAAGACAGGGACTTCTCCTACGAGCAGTACCTC. Protein product: CASRPEDRDFSYEQYL.

The J gene is TRBJ2-2, the V gene TRBV2; D perhaps matches TRBD2 (5 bases). V lost 2 bases to trimming and J lost 6 bases, with 7 bases between them. Germline V gene lookup returns CDR1 SNHLY and CDR2 FYNNEI. This CDR3 spans 13 amino acids. DNA of the CDR3: TGTGCCAGCAGTGAACTAGCCCCCGGGGAGCTGTTTTTT. Its protein is CASSELAPGELFF. The complete variable domain, with remaining parts taken from reference TRBV2 and TRBJ2-2, reads EPEVTQTPSHQVTQMGQEVILRCVPISNHLYFYWYRQILGQKVEFLVSFYNNEISEKSEIFDDQFSVERPDGSNFTLKIRSTKLEDSAMYFCASSELAPGELFFGEGSRLTVL.

This sequence joins TRBV7-8 and TRBJ1-4, with D perhaps TRBD1 (6 bases). Trimming took off 2 bases at V and 8 bases at J, with 15 bases between the two ends. Germline V gene lookup returns CDR1 SGHVS and CDR2 FQNEAQ. This CDR3 comprises 15 residues. The CDR3, as DNA: TGTGCCAGCAGCTTAAGGGGGGGGCATCGGGAAAAACTGTTTTTT. Residues: CASSLRGGHREKLFF.

This chain connects TRBV11-1 to TRBJ2-1, with 7 bases identical to TRBD1. This CDR3 has 15 amino acids. Germline values: CDR1 SGHAT, CDR2 FQDESV (reference sequence). With V trimmed by 6 bases and J by 6 bases, 11 bases remained unmatched. CDR3 sequence reads: CASSEMDRRLNEQFF. The CDR3 coding sequence is TGTGCCAGCAGTGAAATGGACAGGCGGCTCAATGAGCAGTTCTTC.

The rearrangement links TRBV7-9 to TRBJ1-2, with D maybe TRBD1 (5 bases). The V end was cut by 0 bases, the J end by 0 bases, with 14 bases between. The CDR3 loop spans 17 amino acids. Germline V gives CDR1 SEHNR, CDR2 FQNEAQ (reference sequence). The CDR3 protein is CASSLARGGPTNYGYTF. CDR3 bases: TGTGCCAGCAGCTTAGCGCGGGGGGGTCCAACTAACTATGGCTACACCTTC.

The DNA for the CDR3 is TGTGCCAGCAGTGGCCTCCTCGAGCAGTACTTC. Its protein is CASSGLLEQYF. The V gene is TRBV2, the J gene TRBJ2-5; D remains unclear. Matching the DNA end better, TRBJ2-7 makes the J call doubtful. CDR3 length: 11 amino acids. CDR1 is SNHLY and CDR2 is FYNNEI in the germline V gene.

The chain has TRBV20-1 and TRBJ2-5; 7 nucleotides align to TRBD2. Looked up from germline, CDR1 is DFQATT and CDR2 is SNEGSKA (reference sequence). The CDR3 length is 11 residues. V was pared by 5 bases and J by 6 bases, with 3 bases of the junction left unmatched. CDR3 amino acids: CSAHSGQTQYF. The CDR3 coding sequence is TGCAGTGCTCATAGCGGGCAGACCCAGTACTTC.

The V call is TRBV28, the J call TRBJ2-2; perhaps TRBD2 as D (6 bases). Deletions cut 4 bases from V and 1 base from J, with 10 bases between. Germline CDR1 and CDR2: MDHEN and SYDVKM. The CDR3 loop spans 15 amino acids. The CDR3 here is CASSSGSQNTGELFF. CDR3 sequence (DNA): TGTGCCAGCAGTTCCGGGAGCCAGAACACCGGGGAGCTGTTTTTT.

The rearrangement uses TRBV5-1 and TRBJ1-4, with a possible D match to TRBD1 (5 bases). From germline, CDR1 is SGHRS and CDR2 YFSETQ. This CDR3 is built from 15 residues. Between the trimmed V and J ends, which lost 3 bases and 3 bases, there was a span of 12 bases. The DNA of the CDR3 is TGCGCCAGCAGCTCGGCAGGGTACCCTAATGAAAAACTGTTTTTT. Its protein is CASSSAGYPNEKLFF. Full variable domain (outside the CDR3, taken from reference TRBV5-1 and TRBJ1-4): KAGVTQTPRYLIKTRGQQVTLSCSPISGHRSVSWYQQTPGQGLQFLFEYFSETQRNKGNFPGRFSGRQFSNSRSEMNVSTLELGDSALYLCASSSAGYPNEKLFFGSGTQLSVL.

The chain has TRBV7-9 and TRBJ2-1; 9 bases fit TRBD1. With 10 bases clipped from V and 9 bases from J, the junction kept 16 bases outside the gene matches. Germline values: CDR1 SEHNR, CDR2 FQNEAQ (reference sequence). This CDR3 has 15 amino acids. CDR3 nucleotide sequence: TGTGCCACCCGGGTTGGGGACAGGGTTTCAGGTGAGCAGTTCTTC. This translates into CATRVGDRVSGEQFF.

V gene TRBV5-4 combines with J gene TRBJ2-7, with D uncertain. Germline V lookup: CDR1 SGHNT, CDR2 YYREEE (reference sequence). Trimming cost V 0 bases and J 3 bases, with 13 bases left between them. The CDR3 has 15 residues. CDR3 protein: CASSLVVAECYEQYF. The CDR3 DNA reads as TGTGCCAGCAGCTTGGTTGTAGCCGAATGCTACGAGCAGTACTTC.

Remarks on this clone: The sample carries other DNA sequences with the same CDR3. J is TRBJ2-1 and V is TRBV30, with no clear D. The V and J ends lost 0 bases and 8 bases respectively, with 5 bases between them. This CDR3 comprises 11 residues. Per the germline V gene, CDR1 is GTSNPN and CDR2 is SVGIG (reference sequence). CDR3 amino acids: CAWSVLDEQFF. In nucleotides, the CDR3 is TGTGCCTGGAGTGTACTGGATGAGCAGTTCTTC.

This sequence joins TRBV10-3 and TRBJ2-7; 13 bases fit TRBD2. Germline V gene data show CDR1 as ENHRY and CDR2 as SYGVKD. J was trimmed by 6 bases and V by 6 bases; bases with no gene match: 2. The CDR3 is 13 residues long. CDR3 nucleotide sequence: TGTGCCATCAGGGGGACTAGCGGGACCGAGCAGTACTTC. Amino acids: CAIRGTSGTEQYF.

This clone was detected a few times. The chain combines TRBV18 with TRBJ2-1; TRBD2 matches at 9 bases. The CDR3 contains 15 residues. CDR1 and CDR2 (germline): KGHSH, LQKENI. After removal of 1 base from V and 10 bases from J, the junction contained 8 bases not matched to a gene. In DNA, the CDR3 is TGTGCCAGCTCACCACGTACAGCGGGGGGAGAGGAGCAGTTCTTC. Translating it yields CASSPRTAGGEEQFF.

V is TRBV28 and J is TRBJ1-3; 7 bases line up with TRBD1. Germline values: CDR1 MDHEN, CDR2 SYDVKM. The CDR3 runs to 16 residues. The trim removed 6 bases at V and 2 bases at J, leaving 10 bases unmatched. The CDR3 sequence: CASRLTRGFTGNTIYF. In DNA form, the CDR3 reads TGTGCCAGCAGGCTCACCAGGGGGTTCACTGGAAACACCATATATTTT.

V and J are TRBV5-4 and TRBJ1-4; 7 nucleotides match TRBD1. Per the germline V gene, CDR1 is SGHNT and CDR2 is YYREEE (reference sequence). Trimming cost V 4 bases and J 4 bases; bases outside gene matches: 10. There are 16 residues in the CDR3. Here the CDR3 reads CASSRGGQSLNEKLFF. The CDR3 region has the DNA TGTGCCAGCAGCCGTGGGGGACAGTCACTTAATGAAAAACTGTTTTTT.

This chain connects TRBV7-3 to TRBJ1-1; a weak D match, TRBD1 (6 bases). The germline gives CDR1 SGHTA, CDR2 FQGTGA. The CDR3 runs to 13 residues. Trimming stripped 5 bases from V and 1 base from J, with 8 bases between. DNA for the CDR3: TGTGCCAGCAGCGTACAGGGGAACACTGAAGCTTTCTTT. Its protein is CASSVQGNTEAFF.

This clone has more than one count but fewer than ten. This chain connects TRBV7-9 to TRBJ2-1; 9 bases fit TRBD1. V shed 1 base and J 7 bases; nucleotides not matched to a gene: 11. CDR1 is SEHNR, CDR2 FQNEAQ, per germline (reference sequence). This CDR3 has 17 residues. CDR3 sequence reads: CASSLGIFGTGRNEQFF. Here the CDR3 DNA reads TGTGCCAGCAGCTTAGGAATCTTCGGGACAGGGCGAAATGAGCAGTTCTTC. Combining the CDR3 with reference TRBV7-9 and TRBJ2-1 gives the whole variable domain DTGVSQNPRHKITKRGQNVTFRCDPISEHNRLYWYRQTLGQGPEFLTYFQNEAQLEKSRLLSDRFSAERPKGSFSTLEIQRTEQGDSAMYLCASSLGIFGTGRNEQFFGPGTRLTVL.

The chain is built from TRBV5-6 and TRBJ2-5, with 10 bases fitting TRBD1. Trimming cost V 5 bases and J 7 bases; bases outside gene matches: 11. The CDR3 is 15 amino acids. Looked up from germline, CDR1 is SGHDT and CDR2 is YYEEEE. The CDR3 spells CASRAPGQGTGTQYF. The CDR3 DNA follows: TGTGCCAGCAGGGCCCCGGGACAGGGGACGGGGACCCAGTACTTC.

The J gene is TRBJ1-5, the V gene TRBV2; TRBD1 might be the D (5 bases). Germline CDR1 and CDR2: SNHLY and FYNNEI. Trimming stripped 2 bases from V and 2 bases from J, with 10 bases between. CDR3 length: 15 amino acids. CDR3 region: CASSERGIGNQPQHF. CDR3 DNA sequence: TGTGCCAGCAGTGAACGGGGGATTGGCAATCAGCCCCAGCATTTT.

The CDR3 sequence: CASSRTSYPSYEQYF. The CDR3 DNA reads TGCGCCAGCAGCCGGACATCTTACCCCTCCTACGAGCAGTACTTC. The chain has TRBV5-1 and TRBJ2-7; weak D call: TRBD1 (5 bases). Trimming cost V 4 bases and J 0 bases, with 14 bases left between them. The CDR3 sequence is 15 residues long. Germline loops: CDR1 SGHRS, CDR2 YFSETQ.

This chain uses TRBV6-4 with TRBJ1-1; D is perhaps TRBD1 (5 bases). Trimming shortened V by 3 bases and J by 1 base, and 9 bases separated the two germline ends. Looked up from germline, CDR1 is MRHNA and CDR2 is SNTAGT. The CDR3 length is 14 residues. The CDR3 spells CASSEQGSNTEAFF. DNA for the CDR3: TGTGCCAGCAGTGAGCAGGGCTCGAACACTGAAGCTTTCTTT.

V gene TRBV6-4 combines with J gene TRBJ2-1, with TRBD1 identical over 7 bases. This CDR3 spans 14 amino acids. J lost 0 bases, V lost 8 bases, and 4 bases had no gene match. CDR1 is MRHNA, CDR2 SNTAGT, per germline. The CDR3 DNA is TGTGCCAGCCTGGGACAGAGCTCCTACAATGAGCAGTTCTTC. Amino acid sequence: CASLGQSSYNEQFF.

This rearrangement joins TRBV27 to TRBJ2-3; D perhaps matches TRBD2 (7 bases). Germline V gene data show CDR1 as MNHEY and CDR2 as SMNVEV (reference sequence). The CDR3 loop spans 15 amino acids. Trimming removed 5 bases from V and 0 bases from J, with 12 bases in between. CDR3 residues: CASSPRGASTDTQYF. The CDR3 nucleotides read TGTGCCAGCAGTCCCCGGGGGGCTAGCACAGATACGCAGTATTTT.

V usage is TRBV6-5 and J usage is TRBJ1-1; the D is unclear. Germline loops: CDR1 MNHEY, CDR2 SVGAGI. Trimming took 0 bases from V and 0 from J, leaving 8 bases between them. The CDR3 sequence is 15 residues long. This CDR3 is CASSYSGTLNTEAFF. Here the CDR3 DNA reads TGTGCCAGCAGTTACTCGGGCACCTTGAACACTGAAGCTTTCTTT.